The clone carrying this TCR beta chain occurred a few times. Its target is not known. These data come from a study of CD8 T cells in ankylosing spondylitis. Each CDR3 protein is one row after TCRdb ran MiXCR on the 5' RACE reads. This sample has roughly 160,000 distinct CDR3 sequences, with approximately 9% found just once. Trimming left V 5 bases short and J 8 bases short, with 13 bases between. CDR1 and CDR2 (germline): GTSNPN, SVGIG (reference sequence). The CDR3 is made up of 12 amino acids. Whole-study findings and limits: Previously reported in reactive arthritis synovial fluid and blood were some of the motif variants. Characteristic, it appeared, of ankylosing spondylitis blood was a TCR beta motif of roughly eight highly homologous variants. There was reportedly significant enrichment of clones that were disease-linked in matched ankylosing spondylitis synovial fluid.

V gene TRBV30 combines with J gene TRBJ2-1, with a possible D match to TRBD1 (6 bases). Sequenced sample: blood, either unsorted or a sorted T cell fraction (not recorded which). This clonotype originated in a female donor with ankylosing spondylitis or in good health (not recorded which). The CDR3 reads CAWGPQGHEQFF. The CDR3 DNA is TGTGCCTGGGGACCACAGGGCCATGAGCAGTTCTTC.